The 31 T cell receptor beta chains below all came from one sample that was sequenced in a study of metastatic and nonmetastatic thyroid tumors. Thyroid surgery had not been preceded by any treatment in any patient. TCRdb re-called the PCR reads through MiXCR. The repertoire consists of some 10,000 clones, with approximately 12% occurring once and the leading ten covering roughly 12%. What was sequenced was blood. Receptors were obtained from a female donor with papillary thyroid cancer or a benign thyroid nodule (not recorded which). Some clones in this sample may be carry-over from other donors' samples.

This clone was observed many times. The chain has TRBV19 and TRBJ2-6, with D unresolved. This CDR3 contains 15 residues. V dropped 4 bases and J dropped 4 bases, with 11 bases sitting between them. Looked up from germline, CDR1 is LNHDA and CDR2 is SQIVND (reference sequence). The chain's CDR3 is CASSTLLRGANVLTF. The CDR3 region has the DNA TGTGCCAGTAGTACTCTCCTAAGGGGGGCCAACGTCCTGACTTTC.

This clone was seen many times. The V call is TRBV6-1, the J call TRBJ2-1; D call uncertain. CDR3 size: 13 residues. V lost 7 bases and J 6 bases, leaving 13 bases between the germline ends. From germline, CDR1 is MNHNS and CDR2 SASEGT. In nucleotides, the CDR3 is TGTGCCAGCACTCCCCCTGCGGCCAATGAGCAGTTCTTC. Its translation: CASTPPAANEQFF.

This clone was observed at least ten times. CDR3 DNA: TGTGCCAGCAGGGGGCATAGGGGGAACACTGAAGCTTTCTTT. It is translated as CASRGHRGNTEAFF. This sequence joins TRBV11-2 and TRBJ1-1; a possible D gene is TRBD1 (5 bases). The germline V gene has CDR1 SGHAT and CDR2 FQNNGV. The CDR3 spans 14 residues. V was trimmed by 6 bases and J by 1 base, leaving 12 bases between them.

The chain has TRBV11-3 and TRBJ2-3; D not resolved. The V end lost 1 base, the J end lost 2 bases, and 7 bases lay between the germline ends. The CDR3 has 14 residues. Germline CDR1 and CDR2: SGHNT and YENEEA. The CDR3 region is CASSLGASTDTQYF. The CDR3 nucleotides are TGTGCCAGCAGCTTAGGGGCGTCCACAGATACGCAGTATTTT.

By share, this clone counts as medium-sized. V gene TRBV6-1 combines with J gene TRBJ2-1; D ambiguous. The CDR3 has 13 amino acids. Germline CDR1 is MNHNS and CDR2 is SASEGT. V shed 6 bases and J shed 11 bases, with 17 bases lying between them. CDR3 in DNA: TGTGCCAGCAGAATAGGGCTATCGAGGAAGCAGTTCTTC. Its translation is CASRIGLSRKQFF.

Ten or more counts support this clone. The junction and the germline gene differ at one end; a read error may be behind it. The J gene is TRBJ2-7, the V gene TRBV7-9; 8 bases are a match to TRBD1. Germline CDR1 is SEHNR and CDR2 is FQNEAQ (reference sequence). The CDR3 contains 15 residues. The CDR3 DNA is TGTGCCAGCAGCTTAGGGACAGGGATCAGTTACGAGCAGTACTTT. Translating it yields CASSLGTGISYEQYF.

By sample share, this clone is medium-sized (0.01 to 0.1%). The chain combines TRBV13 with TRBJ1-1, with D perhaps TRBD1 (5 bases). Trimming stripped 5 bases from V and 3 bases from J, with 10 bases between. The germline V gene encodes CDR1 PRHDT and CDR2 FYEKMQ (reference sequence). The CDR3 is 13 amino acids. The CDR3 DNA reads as TGTGCCAGCAGCCCGTTCAGGGACACTGAAGCTTTCTTT. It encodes CASSPFRDTEAFF.

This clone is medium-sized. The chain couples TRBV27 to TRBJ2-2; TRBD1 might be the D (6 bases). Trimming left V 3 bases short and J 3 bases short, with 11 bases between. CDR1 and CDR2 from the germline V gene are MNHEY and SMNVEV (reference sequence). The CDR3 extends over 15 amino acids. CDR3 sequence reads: CASSLGQGYTGELFF. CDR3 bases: TGTGCCAGCAGTTTGGGGCAGGGGTACACCGGGGAGCTGTTTTTT.

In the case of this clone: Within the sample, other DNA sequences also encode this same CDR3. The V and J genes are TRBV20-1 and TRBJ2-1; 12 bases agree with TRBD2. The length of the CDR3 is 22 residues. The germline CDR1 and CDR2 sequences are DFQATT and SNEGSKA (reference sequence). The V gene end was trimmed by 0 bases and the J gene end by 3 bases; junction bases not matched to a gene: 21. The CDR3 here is CSARDLGRGGTSGFSFYNEQFF. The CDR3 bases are TGCAGTGCTAGAGATCTTGGCAGGGGAGGGACTAGCGGGTTTAGCTTCTACAATGAGCAGTTCTTC.

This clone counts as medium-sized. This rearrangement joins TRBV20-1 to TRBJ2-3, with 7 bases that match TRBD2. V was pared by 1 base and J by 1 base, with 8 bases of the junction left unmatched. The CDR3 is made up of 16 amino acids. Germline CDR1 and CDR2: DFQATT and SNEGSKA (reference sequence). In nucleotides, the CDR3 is TGCAGTGCTAGAGTTGAAGGGAGGGAGGGCACAGATACGCAGTATTTT. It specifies CSARVEGREGTDTQYF.

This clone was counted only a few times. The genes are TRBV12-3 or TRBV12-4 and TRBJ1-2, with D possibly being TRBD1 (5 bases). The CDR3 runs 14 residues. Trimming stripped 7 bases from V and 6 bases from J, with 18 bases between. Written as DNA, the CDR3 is TGTGCCAGCACCCCCGGTGGGGGGGTCCATGGCTACACCTTC. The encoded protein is CASTPGGGVHGYTF.

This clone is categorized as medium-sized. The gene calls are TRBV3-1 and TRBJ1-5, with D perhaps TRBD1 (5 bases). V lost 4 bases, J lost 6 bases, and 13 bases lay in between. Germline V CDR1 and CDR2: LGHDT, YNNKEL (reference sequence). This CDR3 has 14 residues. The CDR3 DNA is TGTGCCAGCAGCCGGGGACCGCGCGGTCAGCCCCAGCATTTT. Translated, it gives CASSRGPRGQPQHF.

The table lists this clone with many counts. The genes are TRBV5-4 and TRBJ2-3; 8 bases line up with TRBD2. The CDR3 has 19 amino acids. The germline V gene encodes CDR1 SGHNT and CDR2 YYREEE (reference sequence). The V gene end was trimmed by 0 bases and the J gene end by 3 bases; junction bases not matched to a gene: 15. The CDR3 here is CASSLASVVAGIITDTQYF. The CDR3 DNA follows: TGTGCCAGCAGCTTGGCCTCGGTGGTAGCGGGGATTATTACAGATACGCAGTATTTT.

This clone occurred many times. The CDR3 DNA follows: TGTGCCAGCAGCCAAGAAAACTATGGCTACACCTTC. This codes for CASSQENYGYTF. The chain is built from TRBV7-9 and TRBJ1-2, with no clear D. The CDR3 covers 12 residues. V lost 5 bases, J lost 2 bases, and 6 bases lay in between. The V gene's germline CDR1 is SEHNR and CDR2 FQNEAQ (reference sequence).

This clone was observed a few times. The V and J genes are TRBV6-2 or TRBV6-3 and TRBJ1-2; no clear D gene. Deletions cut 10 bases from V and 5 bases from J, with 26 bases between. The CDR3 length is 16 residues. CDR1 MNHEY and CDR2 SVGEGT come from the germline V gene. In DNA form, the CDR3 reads TGTGCCATCAAGGACCTTCCCTCGACACATCAATATGGCTACACCTTC. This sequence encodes CAIKDLPSTHQYGYTF.

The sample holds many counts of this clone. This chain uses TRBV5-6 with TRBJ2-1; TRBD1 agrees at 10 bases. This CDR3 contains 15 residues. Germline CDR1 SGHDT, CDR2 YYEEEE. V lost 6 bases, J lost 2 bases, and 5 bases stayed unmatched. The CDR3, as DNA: TGTGCCAGCATCAAGGACAGGGGGGCCTACAATGAGCAGTTCTTC. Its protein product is CASIKDRGAYNEQFF.

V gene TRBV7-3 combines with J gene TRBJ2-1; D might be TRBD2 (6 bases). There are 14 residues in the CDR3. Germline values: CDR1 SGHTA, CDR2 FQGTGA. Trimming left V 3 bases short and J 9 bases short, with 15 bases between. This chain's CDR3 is CASSFPMGGSEQFF. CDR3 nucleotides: TGTGCCAGCAGCTTCCCAATGGGGGGTAGTGAGCAGTTCTTC.

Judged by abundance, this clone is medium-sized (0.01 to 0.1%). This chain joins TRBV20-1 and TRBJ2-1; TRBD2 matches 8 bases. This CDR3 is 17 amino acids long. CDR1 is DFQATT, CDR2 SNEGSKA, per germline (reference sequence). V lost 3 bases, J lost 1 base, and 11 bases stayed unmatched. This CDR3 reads CSASREGPSSSYNEQFF. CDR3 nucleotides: TGCAGTGCTAGCCGGGAGGGCCCCTCTAGTTCCTACAATGAGCAGTTCTTC.

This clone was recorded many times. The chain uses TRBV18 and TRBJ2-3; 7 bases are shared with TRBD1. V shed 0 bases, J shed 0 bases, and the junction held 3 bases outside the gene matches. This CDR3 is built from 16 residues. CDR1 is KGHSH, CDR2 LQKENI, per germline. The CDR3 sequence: CASSPPGTASTDTQYF. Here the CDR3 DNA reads TGTGCCAGCTCACCACCGGGGACAGCGAGCACAGATACGCAGTATTTT.

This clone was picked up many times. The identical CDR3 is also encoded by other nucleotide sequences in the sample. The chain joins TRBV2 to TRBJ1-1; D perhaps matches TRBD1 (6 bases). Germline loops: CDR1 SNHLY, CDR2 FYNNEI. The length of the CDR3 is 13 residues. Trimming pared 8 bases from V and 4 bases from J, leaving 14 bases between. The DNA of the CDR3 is TGTGCCAGCTGCGGACAGCAACTCACTGAAGCTTTCTTT. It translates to CASCGQQLTEAFF.

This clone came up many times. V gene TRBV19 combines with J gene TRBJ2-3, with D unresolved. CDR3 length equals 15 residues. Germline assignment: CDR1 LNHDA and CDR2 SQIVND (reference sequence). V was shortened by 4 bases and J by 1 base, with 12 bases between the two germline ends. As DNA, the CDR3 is TGTGCCAGTAGTAATCCGAGTCTTCGCACAGATACGCAGTATTTT. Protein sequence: CASSNPSLRTDTQYF.

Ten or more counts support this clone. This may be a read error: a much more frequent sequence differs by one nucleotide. The CDR3 nucleotides are TGCGCCAGCAGCTTGAATGACGTATCGCCCTACGAGCAGTACTTC. Its protein product is CASSLNDVSPYEQYF. V gene TRBV5-1 combines with J gene TRBJ2-7, with no clear D. Per the germline V gene, CDR1 is SGHRS and CDR2 is YFSETQ. This CDR3 region has 15 residues. V lost 1 base and J lost 2, with 13 bases in between.

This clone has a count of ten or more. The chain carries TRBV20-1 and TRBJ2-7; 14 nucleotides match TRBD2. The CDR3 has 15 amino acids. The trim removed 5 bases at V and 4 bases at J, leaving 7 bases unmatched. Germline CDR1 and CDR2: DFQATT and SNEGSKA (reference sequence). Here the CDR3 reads CSAGPGTSGSYEQYF. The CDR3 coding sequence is TGCAGTGCTGGACCTGGGACTAGCGGGAGTTACGAGCAGTACTTC.

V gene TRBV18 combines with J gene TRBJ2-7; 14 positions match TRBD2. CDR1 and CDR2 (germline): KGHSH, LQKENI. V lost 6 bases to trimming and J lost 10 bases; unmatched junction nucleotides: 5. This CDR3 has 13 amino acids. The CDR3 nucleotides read TGTGCCAGCTCGCCGACTAGCGGGAGGGCCCAGTACTTC. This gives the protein CASSPTSGRAQYF.

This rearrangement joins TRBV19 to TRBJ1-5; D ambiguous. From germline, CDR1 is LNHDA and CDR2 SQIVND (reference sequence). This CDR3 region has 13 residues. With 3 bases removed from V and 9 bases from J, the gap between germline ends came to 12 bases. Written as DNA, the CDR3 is TGTGCCAGTAGTATTCCGGCTTTGTGGCCCCAGCATTTT. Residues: CASSIPALWPQHF. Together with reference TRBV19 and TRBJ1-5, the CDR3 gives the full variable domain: DGGITQSPKYLFRKEGQNVTLSCEQNLNHDAMYWYRQDPGQGLRLIYYSQIVNDFQKGDIAEGYSVSREKKESFPLTVTSAQKNPTAFYLCASSIPALWPQHFGDGTRLSIL.

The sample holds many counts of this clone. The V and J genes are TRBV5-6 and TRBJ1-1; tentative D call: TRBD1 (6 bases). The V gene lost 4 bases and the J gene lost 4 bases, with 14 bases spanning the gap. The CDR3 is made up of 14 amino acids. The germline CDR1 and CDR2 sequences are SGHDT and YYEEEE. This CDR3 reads CASSRPTGLTEAFF. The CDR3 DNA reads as TGTGCCAGCAGCCGCCCCACAGGGCTCACTGAAGCTTTCTTT.

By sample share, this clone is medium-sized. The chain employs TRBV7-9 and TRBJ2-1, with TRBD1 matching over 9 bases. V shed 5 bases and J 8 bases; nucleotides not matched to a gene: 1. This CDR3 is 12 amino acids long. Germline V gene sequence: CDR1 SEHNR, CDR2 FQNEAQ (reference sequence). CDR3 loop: CASSTGGHEQFF. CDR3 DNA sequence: TGTGCCAGCAGCACAGGGGGCCATGAGCAGTTCTTC.

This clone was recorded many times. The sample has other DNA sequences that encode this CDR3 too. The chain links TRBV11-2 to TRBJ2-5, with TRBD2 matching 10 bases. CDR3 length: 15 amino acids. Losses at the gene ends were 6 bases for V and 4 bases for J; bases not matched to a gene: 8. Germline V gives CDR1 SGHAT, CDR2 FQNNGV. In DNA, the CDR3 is TGTGCCAGCAGTCAAGGGGGACTAGCGTTAGAGACCCAGTACTTC. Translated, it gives CASSQGGLALETQYF.

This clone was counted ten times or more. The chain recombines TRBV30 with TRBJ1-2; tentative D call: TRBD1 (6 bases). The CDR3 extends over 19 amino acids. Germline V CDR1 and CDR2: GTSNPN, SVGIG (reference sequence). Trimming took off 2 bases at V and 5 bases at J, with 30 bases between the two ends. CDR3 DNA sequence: TGTGCCTGGAGTCCAAATCTCAGCCCATACACCGGGACACCATATGGCTACACCTTC. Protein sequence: CAWSPNLSPYTGTPYGYTF.

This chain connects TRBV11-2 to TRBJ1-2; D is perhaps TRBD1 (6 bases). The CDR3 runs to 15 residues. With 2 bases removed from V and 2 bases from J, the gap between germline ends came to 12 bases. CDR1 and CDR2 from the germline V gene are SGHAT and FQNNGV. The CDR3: CASSLWGRGNYGYTF. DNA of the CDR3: TGTGCCAGCAGCTTATGGGGAAGGGGGAACTATGGCTACACCTTC.

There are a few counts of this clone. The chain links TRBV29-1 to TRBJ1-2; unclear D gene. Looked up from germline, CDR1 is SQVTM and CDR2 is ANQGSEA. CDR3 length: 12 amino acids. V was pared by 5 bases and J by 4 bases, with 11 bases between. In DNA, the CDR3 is TGCAGCGTTTCTGGGGAAGGCTATGGCTACACCTTC. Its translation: CSVSGEGYGYTF.